This T cell receptor (beta chain) was retrieved from a study of PD-L1 blockade in urothelial cancer. Overall study context: Prior exposure to chemotherapy in patients amounted to 0 to 3 regimens received.

Generated by immunoSEQ multiplex PCR, the TCRdb table keeps only in-frame clones and is missing some. The sample carries 100,000 or so clones, approximately 86% recorded once. There are 16 residues in the CDR3. From germline, CDR1 is SGHDT and CDR2 YYEEEE. With 4 bases removed from V and 3 bases from J, the gap between germline ends came to 17 bases. Study conclusions and caveats: Those with durable benefit had larger increases in tumor-associated blood clones at 3 weeks.

A remark on this clone: Its antigen remains unknown.

Each patient gave between 1 and 8 samples of peripheral blood mononuclear cells, which were collected pretreatment and during treatment. The V and J genes are TRBV5-6 and TRBJ2-4, with D unclear. The TCR originated in a man aged 45-60 years with urothelial cancer. Source: PBMCs, taken around atezolizumab (anti-PD-L1) treatment. The CDR3 reads CASSPRSDLYKNIQYF. The CDR3, as DNA: TGTGCCAGCAGCCCGCGGTCGGATCTGTACAAAAACATTCAGTACTTC.